The entry below gives a single TCR beta chain sequence along with its context. Measured with immunoSEQ multiplex PCR; TCRdb has only the in-frame clones, and not every one. The sample consists of 100,000 or so clones, 88% of them appearing once. Germline assignment: CDR1 KGHSH and CDR2 LQKENI. The ends lost 3 bases at V and 6 bases at J; junction bases unmatched: 13. CDR3 length: 18 residues. The entry originates in a study of T cell responses to AZD1222 COVID-19 vaccine. The receptor comes from an adult in good health. The sample in question was peripheral blood, obtained on day 0 of AZD1222 vaccination. V usage is TRBV18 and J usage is TRBJ2-2; 10 nucleotides match TRBD2. CDR3 nucleotide sequence: TGTGCCAGCTCACCCAATGGACTAGCGGCAAGCCTGTCCGGGGAGCTGTTTTTT. Translating gives CASSPNGLAASLSGELFF.